The 12 T cell receptor beta chains presented below share a single source sample, sequenced in a study of Ad26.COV2.S vaccination and SARS-CoV-2 variants. Measured with immunoSEQ multiplex PCR; TCRdb has only the in-frame clones, and not every one. The data show about 350,000 clones, 88% seen once. Specified treatment: 19 received Ad26.COV2.S at low or high dose, single or two shots; several received placebo; per-sample allocation not given. After the first vaccine or placebo injection, samples were drawn on day 63. Sequencing used peripheral blood, obtained in a trial of Ad26.COV2.S vaccine versus placebo. The source is a person between 18 and 65 years old who received the Ad26.COV2.S COVID-19 vaccine or a placebo.

This chain joins TRBV19 and TRBJ1-2; D may be TRBD1 (5 bases). The CDR3 loop spans 16 amino acids. Germline V CDR1 and CDR2: LNHDA, SQIVND (reference sequence). The V end lost 1 base, the J end lost 0 bases, and 12 bases lay between the germline ends. The CDR3 bases are TGTGCCAGTAGTATAGTCTCCGGGACGACTAACTATGGCTACACCTTC. Residues: CASSIVSGTTNYGYTF. The full variable domain, with the rest looked up from reference TRBV19 and TRBJ1-2, is DGGITQSPKYLFRKEGQNVTLSCEQNLNHDAMYWYRQDPGQGLRLIYYSQIVNDFQKGDIAEGYSVSREKKESFPLTVTSAQKNPTAFYLCASSIVSGTTNYGYTFGSGTRLTVV.

The chain joins TRBV3-1 (or the pseudogene TRBV3-2) to TRBJ1-3; the D gene is possibly TRBD1 (6 bases). The germline V and J ends were trimmed by 6 bases and 7 bases, with 16 bases remaining between them. Germline CDR1 is LGHDT and CDR2 is YNNKEL (reference sequence). The length of the CDR3 is 14 residues. The CDR3 reads CASSPLTGLNTIYF. CDR3 coding DNA: TGTGCCAGCAGTCCTCTCACAGGGTTGAACACCATATATTTT.

A single count supports this clone. CDR3 sequence (DNA): TGTGCCAGCAGGGAGGGGACAGACGGAGACACTGAAGCTTTCTTT. It yields the protein CASREGTDGDTEAFF. V and J are TRBV25-1 and TRBJ1-1; 7 positions agree with TRBD1. Germline CDR1 reads MGHDK; CDR2 reads SYGVNS. The CDR3 sequence is 15 residues long. V was pared by 6 bases and J by 3 bases, with 10 bases of the junction left unmatched. Full variable domain (outside the CDR3, taken from reference TRBV25-1 and TRBJ1-1): EADIYQTPRYLVIGTGKKITLECSQTMGHDKMYWYQQDPGMELHLIHYSYGVNSTEKGDLSSESTVSRIRTEHFPLTLESARPSHTSQYLCASREGTDGDTEAFFGQGTRLTVV.

The chain uses TRBV28 and TRBJ1-3, with D unclear. This CDR3 contains 16 residues. Germline lookup yields CDR1 MDHEN and CDR2 SYDVKM. Deletions cut 2 bases from V and 8 bases from J, with 19 bases between. CDR3 loop: CASSLLQMDPADTIYF. CDR3 in DNA: TGTGCCAGCAGTTTACTTCAAATGGATCCGGCAGACACCATATATTTT.

The chain carries TRBV9 and TRBJ1-5; 8 positions agree with TRBD1. CDR1 and CDR2 from the germline V gene are SGDLS and YYNGEE. J lost 3 bases, V lost 0 bases, and 2 bases had no gene match. The CDR3 contains 15 residues. The CDR3 DNA reads TGTGCCAGCAGCGTAGAGGGACAGGTCAATCAGCCCCAGCATTTT. It codes for CASSVEGQVNQPQHF.

The sample holds a few counts of this clone. The CDR3 sequence: CASTPRRDSSEQYF. In DNA form, the CDR3 reads TGTGCCAGCACCCCAAGGAGGGACAGTAGCGAGCAGTACTTC. The V gene is TRBV6-5, the J gene TRBJ2-7, with TRBD1 as a possible D gene (7 bases). This CDR3 comprises 14 residues. Trimming cost V 7 bases and J 6 bases, with 19 bases left between them. Looked up from germline, CDR1 is MNHEY and CDR2 is SVGAGI.

This chain joins TRBV11-3 and TRBJ2-3; tentatively, D is TRBD2 (6 bases). Trimming removed 1 base from V and 8 bases from J, with 10 bases in between. The germline V gene encodes CDR1 SGHNT and CDR2 YENEEA. The CDR3 extends over 13 amino acids. The CDR3 sequence is CASSLVPGVTQYF. The CDR3 DNA is TGTGCCAGCAGCTTAGTACCGGGGGTTACGCAGTATTTT.

V gene TRBV27 combines with J gene TRBJ2-7; the D gene is possibly TRBD2 (5 bases). This CDR3 contains 16 residues. Per the germline V gene, CDR1 is MNHEY and CDR2 is SMNVEV (reference sequence). The V end lost 5 bases, the J end lost 2 bases, and 19 bases lay between the germline ends. The CDR3 DNA reads as TGTGCCAGCAGTCCCTTAGGGAGCGTAGGAACCTACGAGCAGTACTTC. It is translated as CASSPLGSVGTYEQYF.

Only a few counts were recorded for this clone. The rearrangement uses TRBV27 and TRBJ2-1; 10 bases are a match to TRBD2. The V gene's germline CDR1 is MNHEY and CDR2 SMNVEV (reference sequence). CDR3 length equals 14 residues. Trimming took 7 bases from V and 8 from J; bases not matched to a gene: 8. The CDR3 region has the DNA TGTGCCAGCACCGGACTAGCGGCGGGCGATGAGCAGTTCTTC. Translation: CASTGLAAGDEQFF.

The V call is TRBV7-2, the J call TRBJ2-7; TRBD1 or TRBD2 may be the D gene (5 bases each). The ends were cut back, 4 bases at V and 0 bases at J, with 13 bases in the middle. The CDR3 extends over 15 amino acids. Germline V CDR1 and CDR2: SGHTA, FQGNSA. CDR3 sequence reads: CASSSLTGPSYEQYF. The CDR3 DNA reads as TGTGCCAGCAGCTCTCTTACGGGACCCTCCTACGAGCAGTACTTC. The full variable domain, in which reference TRBV7-2 and TRBJ2-7 provide the parts outside the CDR3, is GAGVSQSPSNKVTEKGKDVELRCDPISGHTALYWYRQSLGQGLEFLIYFQGNSAPDKSGLPSDRFSAERTGGSVSTLTIQRTQQEDSAVYLCASSSLTGPSYEQYFGPGTRLTVT.

V usage is TRBV4-3 and J usage is TRBJ2-7, with 12 bases aligning to TRBD1. CDR1 LGHNA and CDR2 YSLEER come from the germline V gene. Trimming took 2 bases from V and 7 from J; bases not matched to a gene: 9. This CDR3 is 16 amino acids long. The CDR3 spells CASSQTSGQGAWEQYF. The CDR3 DNA follows: TGCGCCAGCAGCCAAACTTCGGGACAGGGGGCCTGGGAGCAGTACTTC.

The rearrangement joins TRBV30 to TRBJ2-3; no clear D. This CDR3 has 13 amino acids. CDR1 is GTSNPN and CDR2 is SVGIG in the germline V gene (reference sequence). The V gene lost 3 bases and the J gene lost 1 base, with 8 bases spanning the gap. CDR3 nucleotide sequence: TGTGCCTGGAGCACTACCCGCACAGATACGCAGTATTTT. This gives the protein CAWSTTRTDTQYF.